This record looks at one T cell receptor beta chain sequence and its context. This clonotype was counted ten times or more. Its target antigen remains unknown. No per-base quality is available; no much larger clone lies one base away. Sequencing used an Illumina NovaSeq 6000. Using 5'RACE with constant-segment primers, TCRalpha and TCRbeta cDNA libraries were constructed, with sample barcodes and unique molecular identifiers added in the process. RNA was extracted from every sample with Trizol reagent. The libraries were amplified in two PCR steps, and the second step added a second sample barcode and Illumina TruSeq adapters. Sequencing of the libraries was done on an Illumina NovaSeq, producing 2 x 150 bp paired-end reads. Under the source paper's analysis protocol: The reads were demultiplexed and collapsed into UMI-guided consensus sequences using migec v1.2.7. Using mixcr v2.1.11, UMI consensuses were aligned to TRA and TRB V and J templates and then assembled into clonotypes. Clonotypes were classified as expanded or contracted when called significant by both edgeR and NoisET, with noise models trained on biological replicates. For edgeR calls, the thresholds were a false discovery rate-adjusted p below 0.01 and a log2 fold-change of 1. As an exploratory analysis of dynamics, max-normalized trajectories of the 1000 most abundant clonotypes were examined by PCA with hierarchical clustering. The CD4 or CD8 phenotype of responding clones was assigned using the separately sequenced CD4+ and CD8+ repertoires. TCRdb reprocessed the public reads (quality trimming at Q25 with fastp, clone calling with MiXCR) and kept in-frame beta chains. Here each entry gathers all rows of one CDR3 protein and keeps the most common genes and DNA. Clone size and V and J calls follow TCRdb, not the original study. The sample yields about 350,000 distinct CDR3 sequences; 12% to 15% were counted once. 22% of the sample is held by the ten biggest clonotypes.

This sample stems from a study of T-cell memory formation after mild COVID-19 (dated by TCRdb to about 2021). About the investigation overall: TCR sequence clusters from the two donors were found to be largely donor specific. T-cell clones expanding and contracting after mild COVID-19 in a couple of donors were tracked by longitudinal TCRalpha and TCRbeta repertoire sequencing. Two young, previously healthy adult volunteers, one female and one male, were included in the cohort. Findings and caveats that apply to the study as a whole: Clones that contracted from day 15 to 85 showed balanced CD4/CD8 phenotypes, whereas a second wave of clones that expanded from day 15 to 37 leaned towards CD4+. Some responding clones were detected in pre-infection memory, which suggested that pre-existing cross-reactive memory T cells had joined the SARS-CoV-2 response. The study covered only a couple of mild cases, and larger cohorts including severe cases with pre-infection samples were considered necessary. SARS-CoV-2 specificity was not confirmed for the second-wave clones peaking on day 37. Contracting CD4+ clones turned up mainly in the CM and EM memory subsets, whereas EMRA was where CD8+ clones were enriched.

V gives up 4 bases and J gives up 3 bases, and the segment between their germline ends measures 15 bases. The cysteine opens and the phenylalanine closes a CDR3 of 15 amino acids. Only CDR3 DNA remains: 45 bases, in frame from the first base. Ficoll-Paque density gradient centrifugation was the method used to isolate PBMCs. The V and J segments used are TRBV12-3 or TRBV12-4 and TRBJ1-2; possibly the D gene is TRBD1, per 6 matching bases. The TCR was taken from a man between 18 and 35 years old who had mild COVID-19 (a few samples of this study predate the infection). The sample titles of this study are shuffled in the database, so cell type and time point are left out; the donor was told from shared clones. The sequenced sample was PBMCs or a T cell subset sorted from them (not recorded which). This receptor has the CDR3 CASSSPDTGHYGYTF. In nucleotides, the sequence is TGTGCCAGCAGTTCGCCCGATACAGGGCACTATGGCTACACCTTC.